This section outlines one T cell receptor (beta chain) sequence together with its context. The data belong to a study of blood T cell repertoires in COVID-19. For the study at large: Acute and convalescent COVID-19 specimens originated in the United States, Italy and Spain. The analysed material was cDNA or gDNA that came from T cells, B-cell-depleted T cells, or PBMCs.

Original analysis: The authors estimated nucleated cell counts from reference gene primer amplification. This table comes from immunoSEQ multiplex PCR, and its TCRdb copy is limited to in-frame clones, with some not included. V and J calls and clone size are those listed in that table; D and trimming were worked out from the DNA. This sample carries 100,000 to 150,000 clones, approximately 83% of them seen once, and the ten largest clones take 15% to 20%. Per the germline V gene, CDR1 is SGHVS and CDR2 is FNYEAQ. This CDR3 is built from 15 residues. J lost 2 bases, V lost 1 base, and 1 base had no gene match.

This TCR came from a woman between 45 and 65 years old with acute or convalescent COVID-19. The chain is built from TRBV7-6 and TRBJ2-5; 10 positions match TRBD1. The sequencing sample was made of peripheral blood. CDR3 sequence (DNA): TGTGCCAGCAGCTTAGGGACAGGGGGACAAGAGACCCAGTACTTC. Protein: CASSLGTGGQETQYF.